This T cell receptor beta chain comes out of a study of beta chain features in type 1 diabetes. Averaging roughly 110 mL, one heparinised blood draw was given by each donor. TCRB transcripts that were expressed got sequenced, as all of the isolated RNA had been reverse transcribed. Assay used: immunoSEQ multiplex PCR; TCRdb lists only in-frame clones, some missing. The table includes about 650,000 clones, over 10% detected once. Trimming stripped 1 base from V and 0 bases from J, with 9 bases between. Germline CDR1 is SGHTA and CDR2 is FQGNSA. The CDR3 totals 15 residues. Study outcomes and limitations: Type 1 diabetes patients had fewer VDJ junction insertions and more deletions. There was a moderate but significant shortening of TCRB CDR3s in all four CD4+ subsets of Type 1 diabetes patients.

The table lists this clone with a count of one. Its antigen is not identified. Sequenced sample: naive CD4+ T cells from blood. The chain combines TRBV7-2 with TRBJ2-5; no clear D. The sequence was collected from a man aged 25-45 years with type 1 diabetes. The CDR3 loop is CASSLVPIYQETQYF. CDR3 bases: TGTGCCAGCAGCTTAGTCCCCATCTACCAAGAGACCCAGTACTTC.